The next 10 T cell receptor beta chains were all read from a single sample in a study of blood T cell repertoires in COVID-19. Repertoires were generated with immunoSEQ multiplex PCR, while TCRdb's copy carries only in-frame clones and drops some. This table has 95,000 to 110,000 clones, about 90% appearing once. The sequencing input was peripheral blood. These receptors were taken from a man between 50 and 59 years old in a cohort sampled during active COVID-19.

The chain has TRBV5-1 and TRBJ1-4; 9 bases map to TRBD1. V shed 4 bases and J 8 bases; nucleotides not matched to a gene: 9. Germline V gene data show CDR1 as SGHRS and CDR2 as YFSETQ. This CDR3 region has 15 residues. The CDR3 DNA follows: TGCGCCAGCAGCCCCCCCGGGACAGGGTTCGAAAAACTGTTTTTT. It yields the protein CASSPPGTGFEKLFF.

The V and J genes are TRBV11-3 and TRBJ2-1, with D perhaps matching TRBD1 (6 bases). This CDR3 contains 15 residues. The V gene lost 3 bases and the J gene lost 6 bases, with 15 bases spanning the gap. CDR1 is SGHNT, CDR2 YENEEA, per germline. Here the CDR3 DNA reads TGTGCCAGCAGCTTGGGTCAGGGGATGGTCAATGAGCAGTTCTTC. This gives the protein CASSLGQGMVNEQFF.

CDR3 amino acids: CSVAYSLQETQYF. For the CDR3, the DNA is TGCAGCGTTGCCTACAGCTTACAAGAGACCCAGTACTTC. V gene TRBV29-1 combines with J gene TRBJ2-5; no clear D. The V end was cut by 4 bases, the J end by 2 bases, with 11 bases between. The germline V gene encodes CDR1 SQVTM and CDR2 ANQGSEA. The CDR3 contains 13 residues.

The chain has TRBV3-1 (or the pseudogene TRBV3-2) and TRBJ2-5, with 13 bases identical to TRBD2. V shed 1 base, J shed 4 bases, and the junction held 9 bases outside the gene matches. This CDR3 contains 18 residues. In germline, CDR1 is LGHDT, CDR2 YNNKEL (reference sequence). CDR3 coding DNA: TGTGCCAGCAGCCAAGGAATTACTAGCGGGGGGGCGGGAGAGACCCAGTACTTC. This gives the protein CASSQGITSGGAGETQYF.

The chain links TRBV15 to TRBJ2-7; D is perhaps TRBD1 (5 bases). V dropped 8 bases and J dropped 3 bases, with 11 bases sitting between them. This CDR3 comprises 12 residues. The germline gives CDR1 LNHNV, CDR2 YYDKDF (reference sequence). The CDR3 DNA is TGTGCCACCTCGACAGCCTACTACGAGCAGTACTTC. This codes for CATSTAYYEQYF.

This chain connects TRBV15 to TRBJ2-3; 14 positions agree with TRBD2. V trimming: 9 bases; J trimming: 5 bases; junction bases outside the gene matches: 7. The germline gives CDR1 LNHNV, CDR2 YYDKDF (reference sequence). The CDR3 contains 15 residues. CDR3 in amino acids: CATRLAGGPIDTQYF. CDR3 bases: TGTGCCACTCGACTAGCGGGGGGGCCAATAGATACGCAGTATTTT.

This clone has only one observation. The chain combines TRBV29-1 with TRBJ2-1; 7 bases are a match to TRBD2. The CDR3 runs 13 residues. Germline-derived CDR1 and CDR2 are SQVTM and ANQGSEA. Losses at the gene ends were 4 bases for V and 5 bases for J; bases not matched to a gene: 5. The CDR3 region has the DNA TGCAGCGTTGCGACTAGCCAAGACAATGAGCAGTTCTTC. It yields the protein CSVATSQDNEQFF.

This sequence joins TRBV12-3 or TRBV12-4 and TRBJ1-6, with 10 bases that match TRBD1. J gave up 10 bases and V 7 bases, and 4 bases lay outside the gene matches. This CDR3 contains 13 residues. The CDR3 spells CASTGTGESPLHF. The DNA of the CDR3 is TGTGCCAGCACCGGGACAGGGGAGTCACCCCTCCACTTT.

This clone has only a few counts. The rearrangement uses TRBV27 and TRBJ2-1; TRBD1 matches 8 bases. This CDR3 comprises 13 residues. Trimming took 5 bases from V and 7 from J; bases not matched to a gene: 4. CDR1 MNHEY and CDR2 SMNVEV come from the germline V gene (reference sequence). The CDR3 reads CASSPGTGNEQFF. CDR3 nucleotides: TGTGCCAGCAGTCCCGGGACAGGAAATGAGCAGTTCTTC.

This clone has just one count. V gene TRBV6-4 combines with J gene TRBJ2-3; the match to TRBD2 covers 8 bases. Trimming removed 4 bases from V and 0 bases from J; junction bases left unmatched: 3. This CDR3 has 15 amino acids. Germline loops: CDR1 MRHNA, CDR2 SNTAGT. The CDR3 reads CASSASGGSTDTQYF. CDR3 DNA sequence: TGTGCCAGCAGTGCGAGCGGGGGTAGCACAGATACGCAGTATTTT.